The 23 T cell receptor beta chains reported below all come from one sample, sequenced in a study of shared clonotypes between healthy human individuals. TCRdb's table, derived via immunoSEQ multiplex PCR, lists solely in-frame clones and lacks some. The sample yields over 2 million clones, roughly 95% seen once. The sample consisted of naive CD4+ T cells sorted from blood. Specified subset: CD45RA+ positively selected. The receptor source for this set is a man aged 18-30 years in good health.

CDR3 residues: CASSEQPTDTQYF. As DNA, the CDR3 is TGCGCCAGCAGTGAACAGCCCACAGATACGCAGTATTTT. The chain has TRBV10-1 and TRBJ2-3; D is ambiguous. Trimming removed 3 bases at V and 2 bases at J, with 6 bases between. Germline V gene sequence: CDR1 WNHNN, CDR2 SYGVQD (reference sequence). The length of the CDR3 is 13 residues.

The chain recombines TRBV7-9 with TRBJ2-1; D might be TRBD1 (6 bases). V lost 5 bases and J lost 2, with 13 bases in between. Germline assignment: CDR1 SEHNR and CDR2 FQNEAQ (reference sequence). This CDR3 is 15 amino acids long. This chain's CDR3 is CASSPDPGAYNEQFF. CDR3 in DNA: TGTGCCAGCAGCCCAGACCCAGGGGCCTACAATGAGCAGTTCTTC. Supplemented by reference TRBV7-9 and TRBJ2-1, the full variable domain reads DTGVSQNPRHKITKRGQNVTFRCDPISEHNRLYWYRQTLGQGPEFLTYFQNEAQLEKSRLLSDRFSAERPKGSFSTLEIQRTEQGDSAMYLCASSPDPGAYNEQFFGPGTRLTVL.

The chain links TRBV30 to TRBJ1-3, with D hard to call. V lost 7 bases and J 2 bases, leaving 15 bases between the germline ends. The CDR3 runs 14 residues. Germline V gene lookup returns CDR1 GTSNPN and CDR2 SVGIG (reference sequence). The CDR3 nucleotides are TGTGCCTCCGAATCACAGAAAACTGGAAACACCATATATTTT. This encodes CASESQKTGNTIYF.

V and J are TRBV11-3 and TRBJ1-3, with TRBD1 matching over 8 bases. Germline CDR1 reads SGHNT; CDR2 reads YENEEA. This CDR3 is built from 14 residues. The ends lost 2 bases at V and 7 bases at J; junction bases unmatched: 4. In DNA form, the CDR3 reads TGTGCCAGCAGCTTACCCAGGGGGCGGAACACCATATATTTT. Its translation: CASSLPRGRNTIYF.

V and J are TRBV30 and TRBJ1-5, with a tentative D call TRBD1 (5 bases). The germline gives CDR1 GTSNPN, CDR2 SVGIG (reference sequence). The ends were cut back, 2 bases at V and 7 bases at J, with 15 bases in the middle. This CDR3 contains 14 residues. The CDR3 DNA is TGTGCCTGGAGTCCGGGACGGGCCCTACAGCCCCAGCATTTT. The encoded protein is CAWSPGRALQPQHF.

The rearrangement uses TRBV27 and TRBJ1-6, with no clear D. Germline V CDR1 and CDR2: MNHEY, SMNVEV (reference sequence). The CDR3 runs to 15 residues. The germline V and J ends were trimmed by 4 bases and 4 bases, with 11 bases remaining between them. The CDR3 spells CASSSKHSYNSPLHF. The CDR3 DNA reads TGTGCCAGCAGTTCCAAGCATTCTTATAATTCACCCCTCCACTTT.

The CDR3 loop is CASSEWRILGPMNTEAFF. CDR3 bases: TGTGCCAGCAGTGAATGGAGAATTCTCGGACCTATGAACACTGAAGCTTTCTTT. The rearrangement joins TRBV6-1 to TRBJ1-1; D remains ambiguous. Germline loops: CDR1 MNHNS, CDR2 SASEGT. V lost 2 bases and J lost 0, with 19 bases in between. This CDR3 comprises 18 residues.

The chain employs TRBV5-6 and TRBJ2-7; no clear D. Looked up from germline, CDR1 is SGHDT and CDR2 is YYEEEE. V gave up 0 bases and J gave up 7 bases, with 11 bases separating them. The CDR3 loop spans 13 amino acids. This CDR3 reads CASSLDRFGEQYF. The CDR3, as DNA: TGTGCCAGCAGCTTGGATAGGTTTGGTGAGCAGTACTTC.

In DNA form, the CDR3 reads TGTGCCAGCAGCTTAGCGTTGACAGGGTGGAATCAGCCCCAGCATTTT. Its translation is CASSLALTGWNQPQHF. The chain combines TRBV7-8 with TRBJ1-5, with TRBD1 matching over 7 bases. The CDR3 is 16 amino acids. Germline V CDR1 and CDR2: SGHVS, FQNEAQ. V was pared by 0 bases and J by 4 bases, with 6 bases of the junction left unmatched.

The CDR3 reads CASSSTAADTQYF. CDR3 bases: TGTGCCAGCAGTTCAACAGCAGCAGATACGCAGTATTTT. The chain couples TRBV6-5 to TRBJ2-3; D call uncertain. This CDR3 contains 13 residues. Per germline, CDR1 MNHEY and CDR2 SVGAGI. The ends were cut back, 4 bases at V and 4 bases at J, with 9 bases in the middle.

Remarks on this clone: Other DNA sequences in the sample encode the same CDR3. The genes are TRBV7-2 and TRBJ2-1; 9 bases are a match to TRBD2. Trimming removed 0 bases from V and 0 bases from J; junction bases left unmatched: 0. The V gene's germline CDR1 is SGHTA and CDR2 FQGNSA. The CDR3 runs 16 residues. CDR3 residues: CASSLAAGGSYNEQFF. The CDR3 DNA follows: TGTGCCAGCAGCTTAGCAGCGGGGGGCTCCTACAATGAGCAGTTCTTC.

The chain employs TRBV10-1 and TRBJ1-4; no clear D. Germline-derived CDR1 and CDR2 are WNHNN and SYGVQD (reference sequence). The CDR3 length is 13 residues. V gave up 6 bases and J gave up 3 bases, with 8 bases separating them. CDR3 in amino acids: CASSGSSNEKLFF. For the CDR3, the DNA is TGCGCCAGCAGCGGCAGTTCTAATGAAAAACTGTTTTTT.

Comment on this clone: Other DNA sequences in this sample translate to the same CDR3. The J gene is TRBJ1-2, the V gene TRBV18; D uncertain. Per germline, CDR1 KGHSH and CDR2 LQKENI. The V gene lost 0 bases and the J gene lost 8 bases, with 10 bases spanning the gap. The CDR3 is made up of 13 amino acids. DNA for the CDR3: TGTGCCAGCTCACCACCGGGTCCCGGGGGCTACACCTTC. Protein sequence: CASSPPGPGGYTF. The full variable domain, in which reference TRBV18 and TRBJ1-2 provide the parts outside the CDR3, is NAGVMQNPRHLVRRRGQEARLRCSPMKGHSHVYWYRQLPEEGLKFMVYLQKENIIDESGMPKERFSAEFPKEGPSILRIQQVVRGDSAAYFCASSPPGPGGYTFGSGTRLTVV.

The J gene is TRBJ2-1, the V gene TRBV11-2; 10 nucleotides agree with TRBD1. V lost 4 bases, J lost 7 bases, and 10 bases stayed unmatched. This CDR3 contains 16 residues. Per germline, CDR1 SGHAT and CDR2 FQNNGV. The CDR3 here is CASSSAPGQGINEQFF. CDR3 in DNA: TGTGCCAGCAGCTCTGCACCGGGACAGGGGATAAATGAGCAGTTCTTC. The variable domain in full, completed from reference TRBV11-2 and TRBJ2-1, reads EAGVAQSPRYKIIEKRQSVAFWCNPISGHATLYWYQQILGQGPKLLIQFQNNGVVDDSQLPKDRFSAERLKGVDSTLKIQPAKLEDSAVYLCASSSAPGQGINEQFFGPGTRLTVL.

This chain links TRBV19 with TRBJ1-2; 12 positions agree with TRBD1. The CDR3 sequence is 15 residues long. The germline V gene has CDR1 LNHDA and CDR2 SQIVND (reference sequence). After removal of 6 bases from V and 6 bases from J, the junction contained 8 bases not matched to a gene. The DNA for the CDR3 is TGTGCCAGTAGCGCAGGGACAGGGGGCTTCGATGGCTACACCTTC. Protein: CASSAGTGGFDGYTF.

The CDR3 nucleotides read TGCGCCAGCAGCCAAGGGACAGGGTCCGGTAGCAATCAGCCCCAGCATTTT. Translated, it gives CASSQGTGSGSNQPQHF. The rearrangement links TRBV4-1 to TRBJ1-5; 8 bases align to TRBD1. V shed 1 base and J 0 bases; nucleotides not matched to a gene: 5. The CDR3 sequence is 17 residues long. The germline V gene encodes CDR1 MGHRA and CDR2 YSYEKL.

The chain combines TRBV19 with TRBJ2-7; D unresolved. CDR3 length equals 10 residues. Germline-derived CDR1 and CDR2 are LNHDA and SQIVND (reference sequence). Between the trimmed V and J ends, which lost 3 bases and 6 bases, there was a span of 3 bases. CDR3 nucleotides: TGTGCCAGTAGTATTTGCGAGCAGTACTTC. This codes for CASSICEQYF.

This sequence joins TRBV6-6 and TRBJ2-3, with 9 bases matching TRBD2. V lost 6 bases, J lost 5 bases, and 9 bases stayed unmatched. The CDR3 runs to 15 residues. CDR1 is MNHNY and CDR2 is SVGAGI in the germline V gene (reference sequence). As DNA, the CDR3 is TGTGCCAGCAGCGCGGGGGGGCCGTCTGGAGATACGCAGTATTTT. It yields the protein CASSAGGPSGDTQYF.

Many counts were recorded for this clone. Distinct nucleotide sequences in the sample also encode this CDR3. The chain combines TRBV27 with TRBJ1-1, with TRBD1 matching over 8 bases. Germline CDR1 MNHEY, CDR2 SMNVEV (reference sequence). The CDR3 loop spans 13 amino acids. V lost 6 bases to trimming and J lost 6 bases; unmatched junction nucleotides: 6. The CDR3 is CASRGDRWSEAFF. Written as DNA, the CDR3 is TGTGCCAGCAGGGGGGACAGGTGGTCTGAAGCTTTCTTT.

The genes are TRBV4-1 and TRBJ2-1, with TRBD1 matching over 7 bases. With V trimmed by 2 bases and J by 10 bases, 8 bases remained unmatched. The CDR3 covers 14 residues. Germline lookup yields CDR1 MGHRA and CDR2 YSYEKL. DNA for the CDR3: TGCGCCAGCAGCCAAACAGGGGCCCTCATCGAGCAGTTCTTC. This translates into CASSQTGALIEQFF.

The chain uses TRBV27 and TRBJ2-5; D is ambiguous. The V end lost 8 bases, the J end lost 5 bases, and 21 bases lay between the germline ends. CDR3 length equals 15 residues. Germline CDR1 and CDR2: MNHEY and SMNVEV (reference sequence). In DNA form, the CDR3 reads TGTGCCAGCGGATCGGCGTCAAGGTTTGGGGAGACCCAGTACTTC. Its protein is CASGSASRFGETQYF.

The J gene is TRBJ1-6, the V gene TRBV11-2, with D tentatively TRBD1 (6 bases). The V gene lost 4 bases and the J gene lost 7 bases, with 14 bases spanning the gap. This CDR3 is 15 amino acids long. The germline V gene has CDR1 SGHAT and CDR2 FQNNGV. The CDR3 here is CASSSAGASNSPLHF. DNA for the CDR3: TGTGCCAGCAGCTCCGCAGGGGCGTCCAATTCACCCCTCCACTTT. The variable domain in full, completed from reference TRBV11-2 and TRBJ1-6, reads EAGVAQSPRYKIIEKRQSVAFWCNPISGHATLYWYQQILGQGPKLLIQFQNNGVVDDSQLPKDRFSAERLKGVDSTLKIQPAKLEDSAVYLCASSSAGASNSPLHFGNGTRLTVT.

The gene calls are TRBV5-1 and TRBJ2-2, with D perhaps TRBD1 (6 bases). The CDR3 has 15 amino acids. CDR1 is SGHRS and CDR2 is YFSETQ in the germline V gene. The ends were cut back, 4 bases at V and 6 bases at J, with 16 bases in the middle. The CDR3 loop reads CASSETTGSPGELFF. The CDR3 coding sequence is TGCGCCAGCAGCGAAACCACAGGGTCCCCCGGGGAGCTGTTTTTT.